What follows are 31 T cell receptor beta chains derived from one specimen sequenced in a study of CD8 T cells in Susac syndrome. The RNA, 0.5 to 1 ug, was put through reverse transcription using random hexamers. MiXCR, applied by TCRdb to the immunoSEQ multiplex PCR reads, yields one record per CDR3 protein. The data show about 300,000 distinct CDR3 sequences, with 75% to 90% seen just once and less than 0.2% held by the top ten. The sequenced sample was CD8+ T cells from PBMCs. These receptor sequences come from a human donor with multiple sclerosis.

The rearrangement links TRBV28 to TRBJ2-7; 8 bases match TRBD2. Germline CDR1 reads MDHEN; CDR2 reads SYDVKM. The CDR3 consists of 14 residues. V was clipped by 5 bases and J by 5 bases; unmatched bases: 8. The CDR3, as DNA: TGTGCCAGCAGTCCCGGCGGGGGGAAGGACGAGCAGTACTTC. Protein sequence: CASSPGGGKDEQYF.

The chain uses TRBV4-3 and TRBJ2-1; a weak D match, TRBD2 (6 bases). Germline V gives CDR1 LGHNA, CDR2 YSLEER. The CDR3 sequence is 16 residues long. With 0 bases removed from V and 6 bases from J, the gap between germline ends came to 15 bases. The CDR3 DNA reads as TGCGCCAGCAGCCAAGATTCTCCGGGAGTTGTCAATGAGCAGTTCTTC. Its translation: CASSQDSPGVVNEQFF.

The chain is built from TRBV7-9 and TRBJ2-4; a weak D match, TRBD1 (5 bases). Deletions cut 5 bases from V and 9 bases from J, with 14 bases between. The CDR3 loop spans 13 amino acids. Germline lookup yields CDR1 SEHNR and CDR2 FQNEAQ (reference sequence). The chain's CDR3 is CASSPEDKRIQYF. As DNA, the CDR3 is TGTGCCAGCAGCCCAGAGGACAAGCGCATTCAGTACTTC. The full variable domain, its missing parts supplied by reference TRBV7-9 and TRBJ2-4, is DTGVSQNPRHKITKRGQNVTFRCDPISEHNRLYWYRQTLGQGPEFLTYFQNEAQLEKSRLLSDRFSAERPKGSFSTLEIQRTEQGDSAMYLCASSPEDKRIQYFGAGTRLSVL.

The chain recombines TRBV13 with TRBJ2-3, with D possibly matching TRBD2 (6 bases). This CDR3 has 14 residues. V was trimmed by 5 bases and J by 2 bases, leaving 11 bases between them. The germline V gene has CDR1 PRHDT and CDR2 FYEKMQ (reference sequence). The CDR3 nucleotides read TGTGCCAGCAGCCCCCCACTAGCCACAGATACGCAGTATTTT. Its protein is CASSPPLATDTQYF.

Here the CDR3 DNA reads TGTGCCAGCAGCCAATACGGGACCGGATTCTACGAGCAGTACTTC. Its protein is CASSQYGTGFYEQYF. The rearrangement joins TRBV3-1 to TRBJ2-7, with D perhaps TRBD1 or TRBD2 (5 bases each). The CDR3 is 15 residues long. CDR1 and CDR2 (germline): LGHDT, YNNKEL (reference sequence). Deletions cut 2 bases from V and 3 bases from J, with 14 bases between.

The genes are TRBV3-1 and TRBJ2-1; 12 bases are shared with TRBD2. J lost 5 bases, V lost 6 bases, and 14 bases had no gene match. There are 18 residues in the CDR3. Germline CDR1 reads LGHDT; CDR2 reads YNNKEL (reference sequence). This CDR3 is CASSPGLAGSEGHNEQFF. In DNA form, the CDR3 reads TGTGCCAGCAGTCCAGGACTAGCGGGGAGCGAAGGTCACAATGAGCAGTTCTTC.

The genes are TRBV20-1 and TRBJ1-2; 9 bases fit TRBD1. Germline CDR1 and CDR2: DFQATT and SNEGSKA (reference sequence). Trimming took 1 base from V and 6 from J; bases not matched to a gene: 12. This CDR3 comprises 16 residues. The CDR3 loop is CSARAPPRDRDDGYTF. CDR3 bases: TGCAGTGCTAGAGCCCCACCCCGGGACAGGGATGATGGCTACACCTTC.

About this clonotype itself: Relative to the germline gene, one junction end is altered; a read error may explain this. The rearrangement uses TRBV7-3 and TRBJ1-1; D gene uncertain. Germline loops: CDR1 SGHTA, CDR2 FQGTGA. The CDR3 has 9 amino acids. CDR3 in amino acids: CACYIGEPF. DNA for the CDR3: TGTGCCTGCTATATCGGGGAGCCCTTT.

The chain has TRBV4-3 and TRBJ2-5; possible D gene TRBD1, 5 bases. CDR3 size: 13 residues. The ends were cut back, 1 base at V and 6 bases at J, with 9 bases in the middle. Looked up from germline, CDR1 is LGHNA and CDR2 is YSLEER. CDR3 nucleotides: TGCGCCAGCAGCCAAGCCCAGGGTCAGACCCAGTACTTC. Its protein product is CASSQAQGQTQYF.

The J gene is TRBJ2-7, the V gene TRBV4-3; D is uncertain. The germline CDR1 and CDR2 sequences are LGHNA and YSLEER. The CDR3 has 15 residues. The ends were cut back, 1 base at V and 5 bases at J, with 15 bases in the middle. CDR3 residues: CASSQGTSLGNEQYF. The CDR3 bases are TGCGCCAGCAGCCAAGGGACCAGCCTCGGCAACGAGCAGTACTTC.

CDR3 sequence (DNA): TGTGCCAGCAGTGACTATGCGCCTGCCGCCGATGAGCAGTTCTTC. This gives the protein CASSDYAPAADEQFF. V usage is TRBV27 and J usage is TRBJ2-1, with D possibly matching TRBD2 (5 bases). CDR3 length equals 15 residues. CDR1 is MNHEY, CDR2 SMNVEV, per germline (reference sequence). V was trimmed by 5 bases and J by 8 bases, leaving 19 bases between them.

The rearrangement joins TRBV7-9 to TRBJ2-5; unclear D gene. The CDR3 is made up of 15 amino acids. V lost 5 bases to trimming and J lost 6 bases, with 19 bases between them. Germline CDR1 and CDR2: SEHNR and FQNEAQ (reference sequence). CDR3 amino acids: CASSDSARLEKTQYF. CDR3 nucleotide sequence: TGTGCCAGCAGCGACTCGGCCAGACTTGAGAAGACCCAGTACTTC.

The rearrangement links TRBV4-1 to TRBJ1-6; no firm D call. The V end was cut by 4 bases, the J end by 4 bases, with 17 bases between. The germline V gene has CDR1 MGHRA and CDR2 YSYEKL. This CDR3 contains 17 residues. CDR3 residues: CASSPTSGSVYNSPLHF. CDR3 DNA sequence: TGCGCCAGCAGCCCCACAAGCGGAAGCGTATATAATTCACCCCTCCACTTT.

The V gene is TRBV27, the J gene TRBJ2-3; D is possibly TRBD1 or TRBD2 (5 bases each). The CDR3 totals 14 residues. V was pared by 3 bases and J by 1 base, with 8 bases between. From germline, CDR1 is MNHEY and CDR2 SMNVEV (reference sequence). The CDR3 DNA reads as TGTGCCAGCAGTTTTTTGGGGGGCACAGATACGCAGTATTTT. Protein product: CASSFLGGTDTQYF.

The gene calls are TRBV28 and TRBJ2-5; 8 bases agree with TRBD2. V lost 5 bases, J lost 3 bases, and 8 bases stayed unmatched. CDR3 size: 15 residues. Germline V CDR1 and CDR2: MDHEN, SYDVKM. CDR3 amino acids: CASSPPGGGKETQYF. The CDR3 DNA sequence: TGTGCCAGCAGTCCCCCGGGGGGGGGAAAAGAGACCCAGTACTTC.

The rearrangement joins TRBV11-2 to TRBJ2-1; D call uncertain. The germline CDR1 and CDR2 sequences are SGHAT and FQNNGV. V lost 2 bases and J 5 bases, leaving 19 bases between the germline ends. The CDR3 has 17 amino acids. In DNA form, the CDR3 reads TGTGCCAGCAGCTTAAGTGAGCTAGATCCGAACGACAATGAGCAGTTCTTC. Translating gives CASSLSELDPNDNEQFF.

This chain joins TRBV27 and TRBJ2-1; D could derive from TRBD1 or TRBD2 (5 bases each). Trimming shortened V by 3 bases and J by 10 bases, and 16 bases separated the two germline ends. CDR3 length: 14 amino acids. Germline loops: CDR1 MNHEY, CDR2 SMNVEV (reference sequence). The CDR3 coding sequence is TGTGCCAGCAGTTTGGGACCCATGGGATTGGAGCAGTTCTTC. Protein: CASSLGPMGLEQFF.

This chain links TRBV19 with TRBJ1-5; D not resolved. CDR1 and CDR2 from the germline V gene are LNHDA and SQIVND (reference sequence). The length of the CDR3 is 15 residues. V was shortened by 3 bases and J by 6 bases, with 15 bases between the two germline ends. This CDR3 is CASSINIAAAQPQHF. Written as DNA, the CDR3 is TGTGCCAGTAGTATCAATATCGCAGCCGCTCAGCCCCAGCATTTT.

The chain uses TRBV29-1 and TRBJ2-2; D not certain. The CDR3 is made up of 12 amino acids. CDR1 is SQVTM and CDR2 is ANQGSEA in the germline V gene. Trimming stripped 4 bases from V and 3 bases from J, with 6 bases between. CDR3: CSVVLHTGELFF. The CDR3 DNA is TGCAGCGTTGTTTTGCACACCGGGGAGCTGTTTTTT.

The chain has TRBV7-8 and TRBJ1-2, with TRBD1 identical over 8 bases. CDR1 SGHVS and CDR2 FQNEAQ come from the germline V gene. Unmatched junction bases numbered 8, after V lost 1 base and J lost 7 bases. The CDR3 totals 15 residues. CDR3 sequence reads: CASSLGQGAWVGYTF. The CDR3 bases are TGTGCCAGCAGCTTAGGGCAGGGGGCTTGGGTTGGCTACACCTTC.

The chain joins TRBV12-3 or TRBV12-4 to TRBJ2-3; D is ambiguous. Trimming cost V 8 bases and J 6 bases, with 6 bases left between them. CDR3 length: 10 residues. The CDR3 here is CASSMDTQYF. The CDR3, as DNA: TGTGCCAGCTCGATGGATACGCAGTATTTT.

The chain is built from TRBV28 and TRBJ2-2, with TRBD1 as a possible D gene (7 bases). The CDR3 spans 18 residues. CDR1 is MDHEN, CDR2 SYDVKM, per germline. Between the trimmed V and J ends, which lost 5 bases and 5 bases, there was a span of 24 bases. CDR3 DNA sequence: TGTGCCAGCAGTACCGGGGTGATAGGGGGCGCGGGAACCGGGGAGCTGTTTTTT. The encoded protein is CASSTGVIGGAGTGELFF.

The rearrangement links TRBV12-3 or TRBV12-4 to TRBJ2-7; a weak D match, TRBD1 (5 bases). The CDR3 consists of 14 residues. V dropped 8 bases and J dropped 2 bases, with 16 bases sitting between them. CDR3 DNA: TGTGCCAGCTCCAGGGCAGGATTTACCTACGAGCAGTACTTC. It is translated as CASSRAGFTYEQYF.

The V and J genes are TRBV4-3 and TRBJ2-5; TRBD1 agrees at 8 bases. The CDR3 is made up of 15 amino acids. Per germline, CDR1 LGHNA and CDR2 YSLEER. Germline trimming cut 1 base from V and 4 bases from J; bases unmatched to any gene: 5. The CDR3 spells CASSQVQGAGETQYF. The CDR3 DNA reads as TGCGCCAGCAGCCAAGTTCAGGGGGCGGGAGAGACCCAGTACTTC.

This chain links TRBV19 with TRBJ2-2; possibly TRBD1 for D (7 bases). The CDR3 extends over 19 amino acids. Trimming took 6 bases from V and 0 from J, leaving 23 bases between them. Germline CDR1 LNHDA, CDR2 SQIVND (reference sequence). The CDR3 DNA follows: TGTGCCAGTAGCCCTTGGACAGGTCGGGGGACTTCGAACACCGGGGAGCTGTTTTTT. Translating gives CASSPWTGRGTSNTGELFF.

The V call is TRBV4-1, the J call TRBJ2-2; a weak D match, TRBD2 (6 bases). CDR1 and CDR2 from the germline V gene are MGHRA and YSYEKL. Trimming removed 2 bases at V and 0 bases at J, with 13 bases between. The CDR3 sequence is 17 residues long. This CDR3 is CASSQRLAGSNTGELFF. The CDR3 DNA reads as TGCGCCAGCAGCCAACGGCTGGCGGGATCGAACACCGGGGAGCTGTTTTTT.

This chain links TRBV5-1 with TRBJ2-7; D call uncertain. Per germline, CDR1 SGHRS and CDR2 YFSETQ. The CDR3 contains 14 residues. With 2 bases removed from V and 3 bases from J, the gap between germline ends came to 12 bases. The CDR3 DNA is TGCGCCAGCAGCTTACGATCCCCAAACTACGAGCAGTACTTC. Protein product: CASSLRSPNYEQYF.

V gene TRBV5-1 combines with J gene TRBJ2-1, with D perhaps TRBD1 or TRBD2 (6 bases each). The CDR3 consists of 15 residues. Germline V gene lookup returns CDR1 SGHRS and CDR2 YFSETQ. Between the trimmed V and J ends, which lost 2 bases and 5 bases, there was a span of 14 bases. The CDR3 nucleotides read TGCGCCAGCAGCTTTCGGGGGCCCCCCCACAATGAGCAGTTCTTC. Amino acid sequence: CASSFRGPPHNEQFF.

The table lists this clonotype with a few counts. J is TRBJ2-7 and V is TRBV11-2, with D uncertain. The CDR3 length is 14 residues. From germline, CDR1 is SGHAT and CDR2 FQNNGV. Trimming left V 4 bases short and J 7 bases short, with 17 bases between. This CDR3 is CASSSPQIFLEQYF. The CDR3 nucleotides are TGTGCCAGCAGCTCACCACAGATCTTCCTGGAGCAGTACTTC.

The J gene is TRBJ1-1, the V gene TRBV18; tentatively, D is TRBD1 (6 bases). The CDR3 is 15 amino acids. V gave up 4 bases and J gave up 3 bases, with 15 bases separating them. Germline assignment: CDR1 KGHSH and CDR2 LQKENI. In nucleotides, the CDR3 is TGTGCCAGCTCACAACCGACAGGCCTGGACACTGAAGCTTTCTTT. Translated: CASSQPTGLDTEAFF.

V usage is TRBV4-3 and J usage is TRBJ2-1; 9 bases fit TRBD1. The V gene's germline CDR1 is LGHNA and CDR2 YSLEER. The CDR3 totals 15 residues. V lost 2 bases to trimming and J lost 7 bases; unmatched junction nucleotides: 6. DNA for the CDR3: TGCGCCAGCAGCCAACTACAGGGGGCGGGGAATGAGCAGTTCTTC. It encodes CASSQLQGAGNEQFF.